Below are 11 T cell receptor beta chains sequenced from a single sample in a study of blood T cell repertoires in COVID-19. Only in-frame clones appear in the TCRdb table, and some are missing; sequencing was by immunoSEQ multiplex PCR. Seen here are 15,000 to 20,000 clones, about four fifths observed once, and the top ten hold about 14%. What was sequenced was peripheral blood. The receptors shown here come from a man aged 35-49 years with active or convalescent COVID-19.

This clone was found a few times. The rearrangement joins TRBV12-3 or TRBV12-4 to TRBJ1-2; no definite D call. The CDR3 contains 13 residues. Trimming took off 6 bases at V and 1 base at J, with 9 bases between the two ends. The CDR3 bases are TGTGCCAGCAGCCCCCCGGGTAACTATGGCTACACCTTC. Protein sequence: CASSPPGNYGYTF.

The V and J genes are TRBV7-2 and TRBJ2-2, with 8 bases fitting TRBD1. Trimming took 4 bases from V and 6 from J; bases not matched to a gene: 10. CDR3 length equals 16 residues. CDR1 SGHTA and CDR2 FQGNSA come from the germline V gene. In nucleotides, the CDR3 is TGTGCCAGCAGCTCGCAGGGGGCCGGTAGGTCCGGGGAGCTGTTTTTT. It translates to CASSSQGAGRSGELFF.

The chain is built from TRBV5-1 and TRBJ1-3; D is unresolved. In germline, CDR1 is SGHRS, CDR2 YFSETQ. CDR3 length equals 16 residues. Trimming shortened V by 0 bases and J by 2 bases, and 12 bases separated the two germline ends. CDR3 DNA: TGCGCCAGCAGCTTGGCCAGAGGTGGAACTGGAAACACCATATATTTT. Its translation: CASSLARGGTGNTIYF.

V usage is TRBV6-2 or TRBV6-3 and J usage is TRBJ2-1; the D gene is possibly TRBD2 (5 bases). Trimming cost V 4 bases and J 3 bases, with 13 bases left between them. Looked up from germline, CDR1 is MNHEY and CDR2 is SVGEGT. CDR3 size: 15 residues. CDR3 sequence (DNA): TGTGCCAGCAGTTTTCTAGCACCGGTCTACAATGAGCAGTTCTTC. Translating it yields CASSFLAPVYNEQFF.

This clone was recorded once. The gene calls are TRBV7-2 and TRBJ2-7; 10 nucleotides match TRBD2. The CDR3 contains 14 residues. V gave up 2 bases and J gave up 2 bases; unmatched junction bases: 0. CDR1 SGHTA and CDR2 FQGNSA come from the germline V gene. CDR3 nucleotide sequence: TGTGCCAGCAGCTTAAGCGGGGGGGCCTACGAGCAGTACTTC. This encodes CASSLSGGAYEQYF.

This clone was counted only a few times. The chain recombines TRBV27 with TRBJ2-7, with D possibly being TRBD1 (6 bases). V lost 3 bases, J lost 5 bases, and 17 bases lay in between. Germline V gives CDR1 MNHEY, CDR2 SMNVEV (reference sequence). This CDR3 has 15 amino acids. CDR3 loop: CASSFGWQGLNEQYF. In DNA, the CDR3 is TGTGCCAGCAGTTTTGGGTGGCAGGGGCTGAACGAGCAGTACTTC.

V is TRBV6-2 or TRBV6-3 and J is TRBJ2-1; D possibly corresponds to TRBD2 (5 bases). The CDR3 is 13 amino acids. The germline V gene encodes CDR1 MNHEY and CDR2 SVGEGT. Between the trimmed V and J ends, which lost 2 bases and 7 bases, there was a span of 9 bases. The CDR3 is CASSYLTRNEQFF. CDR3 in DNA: TGTGCCAGCAGTTACCTCACTAGAAATGAGCAGTTCTTC.

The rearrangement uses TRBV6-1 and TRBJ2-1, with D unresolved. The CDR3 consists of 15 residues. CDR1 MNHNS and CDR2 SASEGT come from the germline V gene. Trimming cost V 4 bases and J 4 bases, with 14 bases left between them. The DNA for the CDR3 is TGTGCCAGCAGTGGACAACAATTGGCGTACAATGAGCAGTTCTTC. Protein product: CASSGQQLAYNEQFF.

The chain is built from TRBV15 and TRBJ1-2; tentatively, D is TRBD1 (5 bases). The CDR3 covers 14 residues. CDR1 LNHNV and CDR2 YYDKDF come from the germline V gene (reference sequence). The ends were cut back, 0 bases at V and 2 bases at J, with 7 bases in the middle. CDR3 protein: CATSRDTGNYGYTF. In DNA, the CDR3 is TGTGCCACCAGCAGAGATACAGGAAACTATGGCTACACCTTC.

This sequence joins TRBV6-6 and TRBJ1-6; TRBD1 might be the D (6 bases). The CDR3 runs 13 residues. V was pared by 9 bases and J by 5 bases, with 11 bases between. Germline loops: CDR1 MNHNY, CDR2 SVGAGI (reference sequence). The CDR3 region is CASRTVNNSPLHF. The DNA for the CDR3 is TGTGCCAGTCGGACAGTGAATAATTCACCCCTCCACTTT.

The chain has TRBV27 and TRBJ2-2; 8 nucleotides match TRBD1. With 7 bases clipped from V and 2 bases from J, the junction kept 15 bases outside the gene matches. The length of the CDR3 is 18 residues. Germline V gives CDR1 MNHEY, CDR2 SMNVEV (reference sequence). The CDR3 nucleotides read TGTGCCAGCACCATAAGGACAGGGACCCCCACAAACACCGGGGAGCTGTTTTTT. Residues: CASTIRTGTPTNTGELFF.